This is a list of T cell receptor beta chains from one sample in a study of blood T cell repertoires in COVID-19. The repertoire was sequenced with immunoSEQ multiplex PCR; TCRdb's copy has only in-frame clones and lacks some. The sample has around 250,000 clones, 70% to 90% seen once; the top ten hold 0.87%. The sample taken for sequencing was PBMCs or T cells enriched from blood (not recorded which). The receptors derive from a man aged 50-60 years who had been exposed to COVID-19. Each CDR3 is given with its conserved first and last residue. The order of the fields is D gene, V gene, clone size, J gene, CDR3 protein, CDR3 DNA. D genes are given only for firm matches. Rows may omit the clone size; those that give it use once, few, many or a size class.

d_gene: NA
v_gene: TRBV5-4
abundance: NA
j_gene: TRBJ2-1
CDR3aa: CASTTKGGARGYNEQFF
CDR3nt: TGTGCCAGCACCACGAAGGGGGGGGCTCGAGGCTACAATGAGCAGTTCTTC

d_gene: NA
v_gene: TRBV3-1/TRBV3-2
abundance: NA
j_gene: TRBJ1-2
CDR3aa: CASSQQGYGGYTF
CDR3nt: TGTGCCAGCAGCCAACAGGGATACGGTGGCTACACCTTC

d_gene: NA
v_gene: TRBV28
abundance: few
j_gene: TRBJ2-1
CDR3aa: CASSLGTPSDGNEQFF
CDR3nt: TGTGCCAGCAGTCTCGGGACTCCCTCGGATGGTAATGAGCAGTTCTTC

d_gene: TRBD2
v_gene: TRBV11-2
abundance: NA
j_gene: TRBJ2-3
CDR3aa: CASSLGALAGGIWTDTQYF
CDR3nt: TGTGCCAGCAGCTTAGGAGCACTAGCGGGAGGGATTTGGACAGATACGCAGTATTTT

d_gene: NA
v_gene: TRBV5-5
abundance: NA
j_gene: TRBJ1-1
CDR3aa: CASSLARWMNTEAFF
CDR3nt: TGTGCCAGCAGCTTGGCGAGGTGGATGAACACTGAAGCTTTCTTT

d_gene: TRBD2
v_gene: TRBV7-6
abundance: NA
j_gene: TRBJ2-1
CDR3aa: CASGAASGGSNEQFF
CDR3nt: TGTGCCAGTGGCGCGGCTAGCGGGGGGAGTAATGAGCAGTTCTTC

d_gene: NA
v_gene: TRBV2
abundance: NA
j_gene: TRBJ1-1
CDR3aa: CASRENGFTEAFF
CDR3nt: TGTGCCAGCAGAGAGAACGGGTTCACTGAAGCTTTCTTT

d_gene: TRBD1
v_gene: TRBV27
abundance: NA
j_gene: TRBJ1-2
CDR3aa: CASSPRAAQGYGYTF
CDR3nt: TGTGCCAGCAGTCCCCGAGCCGCACAGGGGTATGGCTACACCTTC

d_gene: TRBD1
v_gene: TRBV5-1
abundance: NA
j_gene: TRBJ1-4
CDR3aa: CASTLGTGGREKLFF
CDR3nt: TGCGCCAGCACCCTCGGGACAGGGGGCCGTGAAAAACTGTTTTTT

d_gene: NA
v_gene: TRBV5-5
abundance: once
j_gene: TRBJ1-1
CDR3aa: CASSLQATNTEAFF
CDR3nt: TGTGCCAGCAGCTTACAGGCAACGAACACTGAAGCTTTCTTT

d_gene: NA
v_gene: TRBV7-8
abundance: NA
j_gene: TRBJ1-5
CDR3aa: CASSLVLWTDYSNQPQHF
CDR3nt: TGTGCCAGCAGCTTAGTCTTGTGGACAGACTATAGCAATCAGCCCCAGCATTTT

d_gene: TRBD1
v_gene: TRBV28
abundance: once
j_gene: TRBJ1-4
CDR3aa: CASIQTPGQYEKLFF
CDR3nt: TGTGCCAGCATCCAAACCCCGGGACAGTATGAAAAACTGTTTTTT

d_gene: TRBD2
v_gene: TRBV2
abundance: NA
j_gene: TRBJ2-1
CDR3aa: CASSERLAGYNEQFF
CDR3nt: TGTGCCAGCAGTGAAAGACTAGCGGGGTACAATGAGCAGTTCTTC

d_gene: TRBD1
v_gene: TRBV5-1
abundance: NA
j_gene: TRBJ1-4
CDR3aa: CASSWRQGKEKLFF
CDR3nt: TGCGCCAGCAGCTGGAGACAGGGCAAGGAAAAACTGTTTTTT

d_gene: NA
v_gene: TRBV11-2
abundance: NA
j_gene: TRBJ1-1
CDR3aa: CASSLAGNTEAFF
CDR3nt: TGTGCCAGCAGCTTGGCGGGGAACACTGAAGCTTTCTTT

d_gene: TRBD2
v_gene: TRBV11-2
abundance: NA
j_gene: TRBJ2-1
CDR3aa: CASSLGASGTYNEQFF
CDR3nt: TGTGCCAGCAGCTTAGGGGCTAGCGGTACTTACAATGAGCAGTTCTTC

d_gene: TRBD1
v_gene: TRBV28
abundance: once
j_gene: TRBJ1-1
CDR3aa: CASNPTGADTEAFF
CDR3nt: TGTGCCAGCAACCCGACAGGGGCCGACACTGAAGCTTTCTTT

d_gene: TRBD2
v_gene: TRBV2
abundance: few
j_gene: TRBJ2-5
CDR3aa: CASTKREGTQETQYF
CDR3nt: TGTGCCAGCACGAAGCGGGAGGGGACCCAAGAGACCCAGTACTTC

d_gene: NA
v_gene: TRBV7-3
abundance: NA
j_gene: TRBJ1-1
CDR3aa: CASSPSLAGGRGIRTEAFF
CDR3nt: TGTGCCAGCAGCCCCTCCTTAGCCGGGGGACGGGGAATAAGGACTGAAGCTTTCTTT

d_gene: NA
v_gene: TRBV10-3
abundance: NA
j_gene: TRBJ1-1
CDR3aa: CAISAAQSTEAFF
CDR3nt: TGTGCCATCAGTGCAGCACAGAGCACTGAAGCTTTCTTT

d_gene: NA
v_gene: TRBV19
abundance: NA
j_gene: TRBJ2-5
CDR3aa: CASSPVYRQGLVETQYF
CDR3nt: TGTGCCAGTAGTCCAGTTTACCGGCAGGGCCTAGTCGAGACCCAGTACTTC

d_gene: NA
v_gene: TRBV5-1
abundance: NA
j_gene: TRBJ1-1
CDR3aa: CASSLLRMNTEAFF
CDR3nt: TGCGCCAGCAGCTTGCTCAGAATGAACACTGAAGCTTTCTTT

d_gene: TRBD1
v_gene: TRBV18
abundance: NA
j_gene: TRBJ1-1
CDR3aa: CASSPRGTAVNTEAFF
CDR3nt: TGTGCCAGCTCACCACGTGGGACAGCGGTGAACACTGAAGCTTTCTTT

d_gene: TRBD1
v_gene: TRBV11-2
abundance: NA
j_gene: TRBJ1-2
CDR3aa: CASSTRGQGYGYTF
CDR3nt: TGTGCCAGCAGCACCAGGGGACAGGGGTATGGCTACACCTTC

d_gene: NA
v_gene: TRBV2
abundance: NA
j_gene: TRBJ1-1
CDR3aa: CASSYQGNTEAFF
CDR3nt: TGTGCCAGCAGTTACCAGGGGAACACTGAAGCTTTCTTT

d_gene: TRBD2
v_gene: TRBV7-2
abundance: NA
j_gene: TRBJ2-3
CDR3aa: CASSPRGAGDSYTQYF
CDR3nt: TGTGCCAGCAGCCCGAGGGGAGCGGGAGATTCGTATACGCAGTATTTT

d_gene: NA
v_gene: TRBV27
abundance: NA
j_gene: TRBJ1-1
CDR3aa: CASSRQENTEAFF
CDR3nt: TGTGCCAGCAGTAGACAGGAGAACACTGAAGCTTTCTTT

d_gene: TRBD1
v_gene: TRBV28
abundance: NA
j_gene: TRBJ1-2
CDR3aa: CASSFRTGPVGGYTF
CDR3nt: TGTGCCAGCAGTTTTAGGACAGGGCCGGTGGGTGGCTACACCTTC

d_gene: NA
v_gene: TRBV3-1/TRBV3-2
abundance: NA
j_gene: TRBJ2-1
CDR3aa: CASSFLPGSGEQFF
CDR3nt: TGTGCCAGCAGCTTCCTTCCGGGATCGGGTGAGCAGTTCTTC

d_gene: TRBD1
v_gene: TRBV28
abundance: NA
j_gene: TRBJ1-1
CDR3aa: CASSLTGGTEAFF
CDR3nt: TGTGCCAGCAGTTTAACAGGGGGCACTGAAGCTTTCTTT

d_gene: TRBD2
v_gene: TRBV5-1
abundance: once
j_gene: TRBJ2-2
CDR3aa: CASSLGPSGLDANTGELFF
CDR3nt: TGCGCCAGCAGCTTGGGCCCTTCCGGACTAGACGCGAACACCGGGGAGCTGTTTTTT

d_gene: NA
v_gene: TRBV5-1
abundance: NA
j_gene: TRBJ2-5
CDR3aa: CASSLETGEWETQYF
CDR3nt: TGCGCCAGCAGCTTGGAAACAGGCGAATGGGAGACCCAGTACTTC

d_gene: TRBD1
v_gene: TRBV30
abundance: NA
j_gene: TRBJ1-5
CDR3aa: CAWSSPGTGGQPQHF
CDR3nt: TGTGCCTGGAGCAGTCCCGGGACAGGGGGTCAGCCCCAGCATTTT

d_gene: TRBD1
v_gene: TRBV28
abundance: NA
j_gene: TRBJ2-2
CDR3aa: CASTRGTGFTGELFF
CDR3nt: TGTGCCAGCACCCGGGGGACAGGGTTCACCGGGGAGCTGTTTTTT